The TCR beta chain described here comes from a study of T cell responses to AZD1222 COVID-19 vaccine. Study at large: Pooling covered second doses at about 4 or about 12 weeks.

Germline V gives CDR1 SGHVS, CDR2 FQNEAQ. Trimming removed 4 bases from V and 8 bases from J, with 20 bases in between. This CDR3 spans 16 amino acids. TCRdb's copy holds only in-frame clones and misses some; the assay was immunoSEQ multiplex PCR. Of 150,000 to 200,000 clones detected, 91% appear once; the ten largest clones hold around 1.8%. This clone was detected only a few times. Its antigen remains unidentified. Study outcomes and limitations: Repertoire sampling occurred only after the peak T cell response. Only 5 to 7 AZD1222 recipients were seropositive at baseline. Spike-spanning, vaccine-associated CD4 TCRs were dominant at 160-218 and 743-854.

This sequence originates from an adult in good health. The sample in question was peripheral blood, obtained on day 0 of AZD1222 vaccination. J is TRBJ1-4 and V is TRBV7-8; no reliable D call. The CDR3 DNA reads TGTGCCAGCAGCTCATCCCGCGGCGGAAGGAGGGAAAAACTGTTTTTT. Encoded protein: CASSSSRGGRREKLFF. The complete variable domain, with remaining parts taken from reference TRBV7-8 and TRBJ1-4, reads GAGVSQSPRYKVAKRGQDVALRCDPISGHVSLFWYQQALGQGPEFLTYFQNEAQLDKSGLPSDRFFAERPEGSVSTLKIQRTQQEDSAVYLCASSSSRGGRREKLFFGSGTQLSVL.